The rows below give T cell receptor beta chains drawn from one sample of a study of T cell responses to AZD1222 COVID-19 vaccine. Produced via immunoSEQ multiplex PCR; TCRdb's table is partial and in-frame only. The repertoire consists of under 150,000 clones, with more than 90% occurring once and the leading ten covering roughly 2%. Sequencing used peripheral blood, obtained 28 days after the second AZD1222 dose. All receptors derive from an adult who received the AZD1222 COVID-19 vaccine. The CDR3 runs from the conserved cysteine through the conserved F or W. Each record gives: V gene, clone size, D gene, J gene, CDR3 protein, CDR3 DNA. D genes are given only for firm matches. Not every row has a clone size; where given, it reads once, few, many or a size class.

v_gene: TRBV18; abundance: NA; d_gene: NA; j_gene: TRBJ1-1; CDR3aa: CASSPLGQGRGNTEAFF; CDR3nt: TGTGCCAGCTCACCACTGGGGCAGGGAAGGGGGAACACTGAAGCTTTCTTT
v_gene: TRBV27; abundance: NA; d_gene: TRBD1; j_gene: TRBJ1-5; CDR3aa: CASSFSQGGQPQHF; CDR3nt: TGTGCCAGCAGTTTTTCGCAGGGGGGTCAGCCCCAGCATTTT
v_gene: TRBV11-2; abundance: NA; d_gene: NA; j_gene: TRBJ1-6; CDR3aa: CASSQDQPLTSPLHF; CDR3nt: TGTGCCAGCAGCCAGGACCAGCCATTGACTTCACCCCTCCACTTT
v_gene: TRBV5-1; abundance: NA; d_gene: TRBD2; j_gene: TRBJ2-1; CDR3aa: CASSSAGTSGPNEQFF; CDR3nt: TGCGCCAGCAGCTCAGCCGGGACTAGCGGACCCAATGAGCAGTTCTTC
v_gene: TRBV30; abundance: NA; d_gene: NA; j_gene: TRBJ1-2; CDR3aa: CAWSPGIVYGYTF; CDR3nt: TGTGCCTGGAGCCCAGGGATCGTCTATGGCTACACCTTC
v_gene: TRBV4-2; abundance: few; d_gene: NA; j_gene: TRBJ1-4; CDR3aa: CASSQVAPETNEKLFF; CDR3nt: TGTGCCAGCAGCCAAGTAGCACCAGAAACTAATGAAAAACTGTTTTTT
v_gene: TRBV19; abundance: once; d_gene: NA; j_gene: TRBJ1-4; CDR3aa: CASSTDRRNEKLFF; CDR3nt: TGTGCCAGTAGTACGGACAGACGTAATGAAAAACTGTTTTTT
v_gene: TRBV30; abundance: NA; d_gene: NA; j_gene: TRBJ1-2; CDR3aa: CAWSVLRNYGYTF; CDR3nt: TGTGCCTGGAGTGTCCTCCGTAACTATGGCTACACCTTC
v_gene: TRBV7-3; abundance: NA; d_gene: NA; j_gene: TRBJ2-2; CDR3aa: CASSLSPTGELFF; CDR3nt: TGTGCCAGCAGCTTAAGCCCCACCGGGGAGCTGTTTTTT
v_gene: TRBV6-5; abundance: NA; d_gene: NA; j_gene: TRBJ2-5; CDR3aa: CASNLGQETQYF; CDR3nt: TGTGCCAGCAACCTGGGTCAAGAGACCCAGTACTTC
v_gene: TRBV6-5; abundance: NA; d_gene: NA; j_gene: TRBJ2-6; CDR3aa: CASSDSGANVLTF; CDR3nt: TGTGCCAGCAGCGACTCTGGGGCCAACGTCCTGACTTTC
v_gene: TRBV5-4; abundance: NA; d_gene: NA; j_gene: TRBJ2-3; CDR3aa: CASSLRGKGDTQYF; CDR3nt: TGTGCCAGCAGCTTAAGAGGGAAGGGAGATACGCAGTATTTT
v_gene: TRBV18; abundance: few; d_gene: NA; j_gene: TRBJ2-1; CDR3aa: CASSPRRAAYNEQFF; CDR3nt: TGTGCCAGCTCACCACGGAGGGCGGCCTACAATGAGCAGTTCTTC
v_gene: TRBV7-9; abundance: NA; d_gene: TRBD1; j_gene: TRBJ1-1; CDR3aa: CASSSVGTANTEAFF; CDR3nt: TGTGCCAGCAGCAGCGTGGGGACAGCGAACACTGAAGCTTTCTTT
v_gene: TRBV3-1/TRBV3-2; abundance: few; d_gene: NA; j_gene: TRBJ2-2; CDR3aa: CASSQWARIAGELFF; CDR3nt: TGTGCCAGCAGCCAATGGGCTAGGATTGCCGGGGAGCTGTTTTTT
v_gene: TRBV5-1; abundance: NA; d_gene: TRBD1; j_gene: TRBJ2-7; CDR3aa: CASSLGAGTGGLEQYF; CDR3nt: TGCGCCAGCAGCTTGGGGGCCGGGACAGGGGGCCTCGAGCAGTACTTC
v_gene: TRBV5-6; abundance: NA; d_gene: NA; j_gene: TRBJ1-6; CDR3aa: CASSHPARDTEDNSPLHF; CDR3nt: TGTGCCAGCAGCCACCCCGCCCGGGACACCGAGGATAATTCACCCCTCCACTTT
v_gene: TRBV30; abundance: NA; d_gene: NA; j_gene: TRBJ1-3; CDR3aa: CARKTGSSGNTIYF; CDR3nt: TGTGCCAGAAAAACAGGGAGCTCTGGAAACACCATATATTTT
v_gene: TRBV2; abundance: NA; d_gene: NA; j_gene: TRBJ2-3; CDR3aa: CASSPRTDTQYF; CDR3nt: TGTGCCAGCAGCCCCCGCACAGATACGCAGTATTTT
v_gene: TRBV27; abundance: NA; d_gene: NA; j_gene: TRBJ2-6; CDR3aa: CASSFLAGANVLTF; CDR3nt: TGTGCCAGCAGTTTCTTGGCTGGGGCCAACGTCCTGACTTTC
v_gene: TRBV19; abundance: NA; d_gene: NA; j_gene: TRBJ1-2; CDR3aa: CASSTSGPGGYTF; CDR3nt: TGTGCCAGTAGTACATCCGGCCCCGGTGGCTACACCTTC
v_gene: TRBV3-1/TRBV3-2; abundance: NA; d_gene: TRBD1; j_gene: TRBJ2-7; CDR3aa: CASSPSPGTGQKQYF; CDR3nt: TGTGCCAGCAGCCCTAGTCCCGGGACAGGGCAGAAGCAGTACTTC
v_gene: TRBV7-9; abundance: NA; d_gene: TRBD2; j_gene: TRBJ2-6; CDR3aa: CATSSPPGTSTGANVLTF; CDR3nt: TGTGCCACTTCCTCCCCCCCCGGGACTAGTACTGGGGCCAACGTCCTGACTTTC
v_gene: TRBV19; abundance: NA; d_gene: NA; j_gene: TRBJ2-2; CDR3aa: CASSIKQGRGIGSTTGELFF; CDR3nt: TGTGCCAGTAGTATAAAGCAAGGCAGGGGAATAGGCAGCACGACCGGGGAGCTGTTTTTT
v_gene: TRBV2; abundance: NA; d_gene: TRBD1; j_gene: TRBJ1-6; CDR3aa: CASSPQTGVSSPLHF; CDR3nt: TGTGCCAGCAGTCCTCAGACAGGGGTGAGTTCACCCCTCCACTTT
v_gene: TRBV27; abundance: once; d_gene: NA; j_gene: TRBJ1-2; CDR3aa: CASSQVAGANYGYTF; CDR3nt: TGTGCCAGCAGCCAGGTTGCAGGGGCTAACTATGGCTACACCTTC
v_gene: TRBV19; abundance: NA; d_gene: NA; j_gene: TRBJ1-2; CDR3aa: CASTKNRDNYGYTF; CDR3nt: TGTGCCAGTACCAAGAACAGGGATAACTATGGCTACACCTTC
v_gene: TRBV7-9; abundance: NA; d_gene: NA; j_gene: TRBJ1-2; CDR3aa: CASSLDGHNYGYTF; CDR3nt: TGTGCCAGCAGCTTAGATGGACATAACTATGGCTACACCTTC
v_gene: TRBV18; abundance: NA; d_gene: NA; j_gene: TRBJ1-1; CDR3aa: CASSGTENTEAFF; CDR3nt: TGTGCCAGCTCGGGGACTGAGAACACTGAAGCTTTCTTT
v_gene: TRBV7-8; abundance: NA; d_gene: NA; j_gene: TRBJ1-6; CDR3aa: CASSLLGGKPDNSPLHF; CDR3nt: TGTGCCAGCAGCTTATTGGGGGGCAAACCTGATAATTCACCCCTCCACTTT
v_gene: TRBV6-1; abundance: NA; d_gene: NA; j_gene: TRBJ1-1; CDR3aa: CASSDPSSGTANTEAFF; CDR3nt: TGTGCCAGCAGTGACCCTTCCTCCGGGACGGCGAACACTGAAGCTTTCTTT
v_gene: TRBV5-1; abundance: NA; d_gene: NA; j_gene: TRBJ1-4; CDR3aa: CASSIAGLNEKLFF; CDR3nt: TGCGCCAGCAGCATTGCCGGGCTAAATGAAAAACTGTTTTTT
v_gene: TRBV24-1; abundance: NA; d_gene: TRBD2; j_gene: TRBJ2-1; CDR3aa: CATRDWGLAGIRSYNEQFF; CDR3nt: TGTGCCACCAGGGATTGGGGACTAGCGGGCATTCGCTCCTACAATGAGCAGTTCTTC
v_gene: TRBV7-3; abundance: NA; d_gene: TRBD2; j_gene: TRBJ2-3; CDR3aa: CASSPSPGLAGTDTQYF; CDR3nt: TGTGCCAGCAGCCCTTCCCCCGGACTAGCAGGGACAGATACGCAGTATTTT
v_gene: TRBV27; abundance: NA; d_gene: NA; j_gene: TRBJ1-2; CDR3aa: CASSQTPIYGYTF; CDR3nt: TGTGCCAGCAGCCAGACACCTATCTATGGCTACACCTTC
v_gene: TRBV27; abundance: NA; d_gene: NA; j_gene: TRBJ2-1; CDR3aa: CAAQAGSSYNEQFF; CDR3nt: TGTGCCGCCCAGGCGGGGAGCTCCTACAATGAGCAGTTCTTC
v_gene: TRBV5-1; abundance: NA; d_gene: NA; j_gene: TRBJ1-4; CDR3aa: CASSSAGHFNEKLFF; CDR3nt: TGCGCCAGCAGCTCGGCGGGACACTTTAATGAAAAACTGTTTTTT
v_gene: TRBV6-6; abundance: NA; d_gene: NA; j_gene: TRBJ1-2; CDR3aa: CASSYAGGRSPRGYTF; CDR3nt: TGTGCCAGCAGTTACGCGGGGGGCCGTTCCCCCAGGGGCTACACCTTC
v_gene: TRBV5-1; abundance: NA; d_gene: NA; j_gene: TRBJ1-1; CDR3aa: CASSSGPGNTEAFF; CDR3nt: TGCGCCAGCAGCTCGGGCCCAGGGAACACTGAAGCTTTCTTT
v_gene: TRBV24-1; abundance: NA; d_gene: TRBD1; j_gene: TRBJ2-5; CDR3aa: CATSDQTGGETQYF; CDR3nt: TGTGCCACCAGTGATCAAACAGGGGGGGAGACCCAGTACTTC
v_gene: TRBV6-2/TRBV6-3; abundance: NA; d_gene: NA; j_gene: TRBJ1-2; CDR3aa: CASSRNLLGGNPYYGYTF; CDR3nt: TGTGCCAGCAGCCGTAATCTTCTTGGGGGGAACCCCTACTATGGCTACACCTTC
v_gene: TRBV18; abundance: NA; d_gene: NA; j_gene: TRBJ1-1; CDR3aa: CASSPVGGTDTEAFF; CDR3nt: TGTGCCAGCTCACCGGTGGGGGGCACGGACACTGAAGCTTTCTTT
v_gene: TRBV6-5; abundance: NA; d_gene: TRBD1; j_gene: TRBJ1-2; CDR3aa: CASSPRTGANYGYTF; CDR3nt: TGTGCCAGCAGCCCCCGGACAGGGGCTAACTATGGCTACACCTTC
v_gene: TRBV12-3/TRBV12-4; abundance: NA; d_gene: NA; j_gene: TRBJ1-5; CDR3aa: CASSLDEQPQHF; CDR3nt: TGTGCCAGCAGTTTAGACGAACAGCCCCAGCATTTT
v_gene: TRBV11-2; abundance: NA; d_gene: TRBD2; j_gene: TRBJ2-1; CDR3aa: CASSLEPLWRENVEQFF; CDR3nt: TGTGCCAGCAGCTTAGAACCCCTCTGGCGGGAGAATGTTGAGCAGTTCTTC
v_gene: TRBV3-1/TRBV3-2; abundance: once; d_gene: NA; j_gene: TRBJ1-4; CDR3aa: CASSRPGEGDEKLFF; CDR3nt: TGTGCCAGCAGCCGGCCAGGGGAGGGGGATGAAAAACTGTTTTTT
v_gene: TRBV7-9; abundance: NA; d_gene: NA; j_gene: TRBJ1-2; CDR3aa: CASSLVGDGYTF; CDR3nt: TGTGCCAGCAGCTTAGTAGGGGATGGCTACACCTTC
v_gene: TRBV18; abundance: once; d_gene: NA; j_gene: TRBJ1-2; CDR3aa: CASSPVDRPNYGYTF; CDR3nt: TGTGCCAGCTCACCCGTTGACAGACCTAACTATGGCTACACCTTC
v_gene: TRBV18; abundance: NA; d_gene: TRBD1; j_gene: TRBJ2-5; CDR3aa: CASSPGQGFQETQYF; CDR3nt: TGTGCCAGCTCACCGGGACAGGGCTTTCAAGAGACCCAGTACTTC
v_gene: TRBV30; abundance: NA; d_gene: NA; j_gene: TRBJ1-2; CDR3aa: CAWSQNPKGYTF; CDR3nt: TGTGCCTGGAGCCAAAACCCTAAGGGCTACACCTTC
v_gene: TRBV7-9; abundance: NA; d_gene: TRBD2; j_gene: TRBJ2-3; CDR3aa: CASSLASGITFSTDTQYF; CDR3nt: TGTGCCAGCAGCTTAGCCAGCGGGATTACCTTTAGCACAGATACGCAGTATTTT
v_gene: TRBV4-3; abundance: NA; d_gene: TRBD1; j_gene: TRBJ1-1; CDR3aa: CASSQEGTGGANGLTEAFF; CDR3nt: TGCGCCAGCAGCCAAGAAGGGACAGGGGGCGCGAATGGGCTGACTGAAGCTTTCTTT
v_gene: TRBV10-3; abundance: NA; d_gene: TRBD1; j_gene: TRBJ1-2; CDR3aa: CAISDPPGQGHYGYTF; CDR3nt: TGTGCCATCAGTGACCCCCCTGGACAGGGGCATTATGGCTACACCTTC
v_gene: TRBV5-6; abundance: NA; d_gene: NA; j_gene: TRBJ2-1; CDR3aa: CASSLLGAPPYNEQFF; CDR3nt: TGTGCCAGCAGCTTGTTGGGGGCTCCTCCCTACAATGAGCAGTTCTTC
v_gene: TRBV5-1; abundance: NA; d_gene: NA; j_gene: TRBJ2-5; CDR3aa: CASSSQETQYF; CDR3nt: TGCGCCAGCAGCTCTCAAGAGACCCAGTACTTC
v_gene: TRBV5-1; abundance: NA; d_gene: NA; j_gene: TRBJ1-4; CDR3aa: CASSLAGAGGEKLFF; CDR3nt: TGCGCCAGCAGCTTGGCCGGTGCGGGCGGAGAAAAACTGTTTTTT
v_gene: TRBV24-1; abundance: NA; d_gene: TRBD1; j_gene: TRBJ2-2; CDR3aa: CATSDPNAQGRAGELFF; CDR3nt: TGTGCCACCAGTGATCCCAATGCACAGGGGAGAGCCGGGGAGCTGTTTTTT
v_gene: TRBV25-1; abundance: NA; d_gene: TRBD1; j_gene: TRBJ2-1; CDR3aa: CASSEYRGQGNEQFF; CDR3nt: TGTGCCAGCAGTGAATATAGAGGACAGGGCAATGAGCAGTTCTTC
v_gene: TRBV9; abundance: few; d_gene: NA; j_gene: TRBJ1-2; CDR3aa: CASGPINYGYTF; CDR3nt: TGTGCCAGCGGTCCAATAAACTATGGCTACACCTTC